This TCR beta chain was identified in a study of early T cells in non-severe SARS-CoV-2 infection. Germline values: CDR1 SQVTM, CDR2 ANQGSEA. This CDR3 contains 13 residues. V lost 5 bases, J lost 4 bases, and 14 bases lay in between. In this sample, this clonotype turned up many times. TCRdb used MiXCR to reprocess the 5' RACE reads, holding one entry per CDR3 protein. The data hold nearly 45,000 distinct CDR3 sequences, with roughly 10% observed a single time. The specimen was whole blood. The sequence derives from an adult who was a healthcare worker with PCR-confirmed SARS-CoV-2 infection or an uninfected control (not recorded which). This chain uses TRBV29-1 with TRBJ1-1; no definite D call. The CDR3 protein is CSVTFRSVTEAFF. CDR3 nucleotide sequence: TGCAGCGTTACCTTCCGGTCCGTCACTGAAGCTTTCTTT.